Described below is a single T cell receptor beta chain sequence and its context. The antigen is unknown. The data stem from a study of cytomegalovirus exposure and HLA in healthy donors. Germline CDR1 SEHNR, CDR2 FQNEAQ (reference sequence). Trimming shortened V by 2 bases and J by 5 bases, and 15 bases separated the two germline ends. This CDR3 is built from 15 residues. The PCR made use of 60 Vbeta and 13 Jbeta primers. TCRdb's copy holds only in-frame clones and misses some; the assay was immunoSEQ multiplex PCR. The table includes roughly 190,000 clones, approximately 85% detected once. Notes on the study in general: A later analysis reported that several of the most significant clusters appeared to be linked to common viral pathogens, among them Epstein-Barr virus.

The sample comprised PBMCs. The chain employs TRBV7-9 and TRBJ2-5, with TRBD2 as a possible D gene (5 bases). The origin of this receptor is a woman younger than 30 in good health and CMV-seronegative. CDR3 loop: CASSLWRRGNETQYF. CDR3 in DNA: TGTGCCAGCAGCTTATGGAGGAGAGGGAACGAGACCCAGTACTTC.